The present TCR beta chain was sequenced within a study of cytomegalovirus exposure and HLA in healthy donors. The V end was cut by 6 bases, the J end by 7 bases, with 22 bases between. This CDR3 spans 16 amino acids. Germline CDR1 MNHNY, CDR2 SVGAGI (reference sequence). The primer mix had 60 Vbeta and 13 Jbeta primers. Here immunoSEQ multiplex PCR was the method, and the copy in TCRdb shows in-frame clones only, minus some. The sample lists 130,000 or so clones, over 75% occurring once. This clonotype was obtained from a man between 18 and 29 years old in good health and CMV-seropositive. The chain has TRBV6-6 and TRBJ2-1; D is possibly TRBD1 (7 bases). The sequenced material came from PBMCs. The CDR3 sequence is CASRDRDSGGPNEQFF. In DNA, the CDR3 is TGTGCCAGCAGGGATCGGGACAGCGGAGGGCCAAATGAGCAGTTCTTC.